A selection of T cell receptor beta chains follows, all from one sample in a study of blood T cell repertoires in COVID-19. Clones were sequenced by immunoSEQ multiplex PCR, and TCRdb holds only the in-frame ones, with some missing. The sample consists of 80,000 to 100,000 clones, around 87% of them appearing once. Sample: peripheral blood. The receptors stem from a human donor in a cohort sampled during active COVID-19. The CDR3 runs from the conserved cysteine through the conserved F or W. D genes are given only for firm matches. Size values are once, few and many counts, or a class for expanded clones, and some rows have none.

v_gene,j_gene,d_gene,abundance,CDR3aa,CDR3nt
TRBV28,TRBJ1-5,TRBD1,NA,CASSFYRGNQPQHF,TGTGCCAGCAGTTTCTACAGGGGGAATCAGCCCCAGCATTTT
TRBV28,TRBJ1-5,TRBD1,NA,CASSFRDRTYSNQPQHF,TGTGCCAGCAGTTTCCGGGACAGGACTTATAGCAATCAGCCCCAGCATTTT
TRBV6-2/TRBV6-3,TRBJ2-1,TRBD2,NA,CASSYTPGLAGGPYNEQFF,TGTGCCAGCAGTTACACGCCGGGACTAGCGGGAGGGCCCTACAATGAGCAGTTCTTC
TRBV5-1,TRBJ1-1,NA,few,CASSLIPEAEAFF,TGCGCCAGCAGCTTGATTCCAGAGGCTGAAGCTTTCTTT
TRBV19,TRBJ2-2,NA,NA,CASSTQGGPRTGELFF,TGTGCCAGTTCTACCCAGGGGGGCCCCAGAACCGGGGAGCTGTTTTTT
TRBV13,TRBJ2-2,TRBD1,NA,CASPLGQGPGELFF,TGTGCCAGTCCCTTGGGACAGGGGCCCGGGGAGCTGTTTTTT
TRBV7-2,TRBJ2-6,NA,NA,CASSLPGGGGNVLTF,TGTGCCAGCAGCTTACCCGGGGGAGGGGGCAACGTCCTGACTTTC
TRBV4-1,TRBJ2-3,TRBD2,NA,CASSQKGLAIGDTQYF,TGCGCCAGCAGCCAGAAGGGACTAGCGATTGGAGATACGCAGTATTTT
TRBV2,TRBJ2-3,NA,NA,CASSEQRGTDTQYF,TGTGCCAGCAGTGAACAGCGGGGCACAGATACGCAGTATTTT
TRBV5-5,TRBJ1-4,TRBD1,NA,CASSWGQATNEKLFF,TGTGCCAGCAGCTGGGGACAGGCCACTAATGAAAAACTGTTTTTT
TRBV7-2,TRBJ1-1,NA,NA,CASSLQGYTEAFF,TGTGCCAGCAGCCTACAGGGATACACTGAAGCTTTCTTT
TRBV5-5,TRBJ1-4,NA,NA,CASSLERGSEKLFF,TGTGCCAGCAGCTTGGAAAGGGGAAGTGAAAAACTGTTTTTT
TRBV20-1,TRBJ2-1,NA,NA,CSIGGNEQFF,TGCAGCATAGGCGGCAATGAGCAGTTCTTC
TRBV7-2,TRBJ1-2,NA,NA,CASSLAGPFAYYGYTF,TGTGCCAGCAGCTTAGCGGGGCCATTCGCGTACTATGGCTACACCTTC
TRBV10-3,TRBJ1-2,NA,NA,CAISESIGGRSNGYTF,TGTGCCATCAGTGAGTCGATCGGAGGGAGGAGTAATGGCTACACCTTC
TRBV28,TRBJ1-3,NA,NA,CASSLSSGNTIYF,TGTGCCAGCAGTTTGAGCTCTGGAAACACCATATATTTT
TRBV19,TRBJ2-7,NA,once,CASSRQETYEQYF,TGTGCCAGTAGTCGACAGGAGACCTACGAGCAGTACTTC
TRBV3-1/TRBV3-2,TRBJ1-1,NA,NA,CASSQQATSTEAFF,TGTGCCAGCAGCCAACAGGCTACTAGCACTGAAGCTTTCTTT
TRBV13,TRBJ1-1,NA,NA,CASSLSDTEAFF,TGTGCCAGCAGCTTATCGGACACTGAAGCTTTCTTT
TRBV28,TRBJ1-5,TRBD1,NA,CASRIPGQVAGAQHF,TGTGCCAGCAGAATACCGGGACAGGTTGCTGGGGCCCAGCATTTT
TRBV7-9,TRBJ2-1,TRBD2,NA,CASTQSVTSGLNNEQFF,TGTGCCAGCACCCAATCTGTGACTAGCGGGCTCAACAATGAGCAGTTCTTC
TRBV6-5,TRBJ1-2,TRBD1,NA,CASSYSGQGARGYTF,TGTGCCAGCAGTTACTCGGGACAGGGGGCGCGTGGCTACACCTTC
TRBV12-3/TRBV12-4,TRBJ2-7,TRBD2,NA,CASRGLAGGEQYF,TGTGCCAGCAGGGGACTAGCGGGAGGTGAGCAGTACTTC
TRBV6-2/TRBV6-3,TRBJ2-5,NA,NA,CASSRRPAQETQYF,TGTGCCAGCAGCCGCCGACCAGCACAGGAGACCCAGTACTTC
TRBV19,TRBJ1-1,NA,NA,CASSIIGEGPILTEAFF,TGTGCCAGTAGTATAATTGGGGAGGGTCCTATTTTGACTGAAGCTTTCTTT
TRBV7-9,TRBJ2-1,TRBD2,NA,CASTVAGGYNEQFF,TGTGCCAGCACCGTAGCGGGAGGGTACAATGAGCAGTTCTTC
TRBV19,TRBJ2-3,NA,NA,CASRRDPATDTQYF,TGTGCCAGCCGCCGGGATCCAGCCACAGATACGCAGTATTTT
TRBV28,TRBJ1-2,NA,NA,CASSSESGSYYGYTF,TGTGCCAGCAGTTCCGAATCAGGGTCCTACTATGGCTACACCTTC
TRBV24-1,TRBJ1-5,NA,NA,CATRDSSAKYSNQPQHF,TGTGCCACCAGGGACTCGTCCGCGAAATATAGCAATCAGCCCCAGCATTTT
TRBV7-2,TRBJ1-2,NA,NA,CASSADLGGYGYTF,TGTGCCAGCAGCGCTGATTTAGGGGGCTATGGCTACACCTTC